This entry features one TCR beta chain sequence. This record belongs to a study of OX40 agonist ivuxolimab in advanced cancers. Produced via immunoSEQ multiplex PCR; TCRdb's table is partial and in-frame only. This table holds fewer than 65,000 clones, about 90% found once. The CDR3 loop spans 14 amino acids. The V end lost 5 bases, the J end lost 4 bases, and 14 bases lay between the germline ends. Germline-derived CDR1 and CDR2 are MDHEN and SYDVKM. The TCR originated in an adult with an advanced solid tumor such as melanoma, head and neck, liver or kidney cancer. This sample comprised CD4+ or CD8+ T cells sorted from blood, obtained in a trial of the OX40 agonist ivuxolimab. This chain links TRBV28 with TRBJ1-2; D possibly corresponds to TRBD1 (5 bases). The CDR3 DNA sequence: TGTGCCAGCAGTCCTTTCGGGACGGCCTATGGCTACACCTTC. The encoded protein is CASSPFGTAYGYTF.